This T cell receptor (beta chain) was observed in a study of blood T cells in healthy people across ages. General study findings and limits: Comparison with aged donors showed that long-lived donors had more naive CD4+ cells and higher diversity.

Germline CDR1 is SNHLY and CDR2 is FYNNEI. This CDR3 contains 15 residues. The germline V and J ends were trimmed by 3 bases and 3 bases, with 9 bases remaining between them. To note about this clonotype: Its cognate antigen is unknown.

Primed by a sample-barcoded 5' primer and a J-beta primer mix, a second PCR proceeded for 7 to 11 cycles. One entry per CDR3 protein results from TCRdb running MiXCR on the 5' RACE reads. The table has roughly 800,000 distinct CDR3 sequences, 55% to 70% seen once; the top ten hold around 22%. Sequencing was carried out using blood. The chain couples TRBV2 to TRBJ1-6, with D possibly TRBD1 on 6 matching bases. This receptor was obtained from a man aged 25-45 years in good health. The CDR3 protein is CASSDGQHYNSPLHF. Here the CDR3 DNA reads TGTGCCAGCAGTGACGGACAGCACTATAATTCACCCCTCCACTTT.